This T cell receptor (beta chain) derives from a study of blood T cell repertoires in COVID-19. Study-wide context: The United States, Italy and Spain were the sources of the acute and convalescent COVID-19 samples. The analysed material was cDNA or gDNA that came from T cells, B-cell-depleted T cells, or PBMCs.

In the original workflow: Amplification with reference gene primers provided the estimates of nucleated cell counts. Assay used: immunoSEQ multiplex PCR; TCRdb lists only in-frame clones, some missing. The V and J calls and the clone size are those of that table, but D and trimming were determined from the DNA. The sample includes approximately 90,000 clones, under 90% seen only once; the top ten take 3% to 4%. With 3 bases clipped from V and 2 bases from J, the junction kept 3 bases outside the gene matches. The CDR3 sequence is 16 residues long. Germline assignment: CDR1 LNHNV and CDR2 YYDKDF (reference sequence).

V and J are TRBV15 and TRBJ2-6; the match to TRBD1 covers 8 bases. Material for sequencing was peripheral blood. This clonotype was obtained from a woman in her sixties or seventies with acute or convalescent COVID-19. The CDR3 DNA is TGTGCCACCAGCAGGGACAGGGTAGCTGGGGCCAACGTCCTGACTTTC. Translating it yields CATSRDRVAGANVLTF.